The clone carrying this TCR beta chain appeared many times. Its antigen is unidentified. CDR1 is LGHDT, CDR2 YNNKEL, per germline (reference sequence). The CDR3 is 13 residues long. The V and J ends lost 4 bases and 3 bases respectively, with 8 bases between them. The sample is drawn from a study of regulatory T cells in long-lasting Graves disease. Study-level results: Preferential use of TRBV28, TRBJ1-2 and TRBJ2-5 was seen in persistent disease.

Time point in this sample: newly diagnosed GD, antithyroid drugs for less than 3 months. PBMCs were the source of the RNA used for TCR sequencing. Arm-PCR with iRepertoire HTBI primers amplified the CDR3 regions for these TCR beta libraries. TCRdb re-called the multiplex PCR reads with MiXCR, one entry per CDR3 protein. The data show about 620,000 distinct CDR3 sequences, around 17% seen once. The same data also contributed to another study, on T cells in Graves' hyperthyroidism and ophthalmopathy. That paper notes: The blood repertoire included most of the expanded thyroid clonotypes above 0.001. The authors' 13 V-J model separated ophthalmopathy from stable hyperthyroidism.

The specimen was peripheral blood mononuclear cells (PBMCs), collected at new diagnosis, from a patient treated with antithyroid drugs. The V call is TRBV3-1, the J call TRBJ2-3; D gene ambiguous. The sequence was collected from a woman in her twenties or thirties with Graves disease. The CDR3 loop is CASSLLTTDTQYF. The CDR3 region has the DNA TGTGCCAGCAGCCTGTTGACTACAGATACGCAGTATTTT.